These 20 T cell receptor beta chains share one sample of origin, sequenced in a study of radiotherapy plus CTLA-4 blockade in lung cancer. Repertoires were generated with immunoSEQ multiplex PCR, while TCRdb's copy carries only in-frame clones and drops some. The table includes roughly 48,000 clones, less than 85% detected once. Here the sequenced sample was peripheral blood, taken from a patient treated with radiotherapy plus ipilimumab. The receptors shown here come from a human donor with non-small cell lung cancer who had stable disease on radiotherapy plus ipilimumab.

The J gene is TRBJ1-2, the V gene TRBV6-6, with 7 bases identical to TRBD1. With V trimmed by 4 bases and J by 4 bases, 9 bases remained unmatched. CDR3 length: 15 residues. Germline values: CDR1 MNHNY, CDR2 SVGAGI (reference sequence). The DNA of the CDR3 is TGTGCCAGCAGTTCCCCCAGGGGGGAAGGCTATGGCTACACCTTC. Translating gives CASSSPRGEGYGYTF.

This chain joins TRBV4-1 and TRBJ1-1, with 8 bases identical to TRBD1. The CDR3 loop spans 16 amino acids. J gave up 0 bases and V 4 bases, and 7 bases lay outside the gene matches. Germline V gene lookup returns CDR1 MGHRA and CDR2 YSYEKL. The CDR3 DNA reads TGCGCCAGCAGCCCCCGGGACAGGCTCTTGAACACTGAAGCTTTCTTT. Its protein is CASSPRDRLLNTEAFF.

The rearrangement uses TRBV18 and TRBJ2-1; 10 positions agree with TRBD1. Germline lookup yields CDR1 KGHSH and CDR2 LQKENI. Trimming at V came to 6 bases and at J to 4 bases, leaving 6 bases not matched to a gene. The CDR3 runs to 15 residues. The chain's CDR3 is CASSPTGGLYNEQFF. For the CDR3, the DNA is TGTGCCAGCTCCCCGACAGGGGGCCTATACAATGAGCAGTTCTTC.

This clone was counted between two and nine times. The genes are TRBV5-4 and TRBJ2-3, with a possible D match to TRBD2 (5 bases). The CDR3 consists of 17 residues. The V end lost 4 bases, the J end lost 1 base, and 19 bases lay between the germline ends. Germline V gives CDR1 SGHNT, CDR2 YYREEE (reference sequence). CDR3 nucleotide sequence: TGTGCCAGCAGCCCCGGGGTACTACTAAGGGGCACAGATACGCAGTATTTT. Translation: CASSPGVLLRGTDTQYF.

This chain links TRBV18 with TRBJ2-5, with a weak D call TRBD2 (5 bases). The V end was cut by 5 bases, the J end by 0 bases, with 7 bases between. Germline V gene data show CDR1 as KGHSH and CDR2 as LQKENI. This CDR3 region has 13 residues. CDR3 loop: CASSSGDQETQYF. As DNA, the CDR3 is TGTGCCAGCTCATCCGGGGACCAAGAGACCCAGTACTTC. Filled out from reference TRBV18 and TRBJ2-5, the complete variable domain reads NAGVMQNPRHLVRRRGQEARLRCSPMKGHSHVYWYRQLPEEGLKFMVYLQKENIIDESGMPKERFSAEFPKEGPSILRIQQVVRGDSAAYFCASSSGDQETQYFGPGTRLLVL.

V usage is TRBV7-8 and J usage is TRBJ2-4; the D gene is possibly TRBD2 (7 bases). The germline V gene encodes CDR1 SGHVS and CDR2 FQNEAQ. The CDR3 is made up of 18 amino acids. V lost 1 base, J lost 0 bases, and 16 bases lay in between. The CDR3 sequence: CASSLGVGGARAKNIQYF. CDR3 in DNA: TGTGCCAGCAGCTTAGGAGTGGGGGGGGCACGAGCCAAAAACATTCAGTACTTC.

V usage is TRBV9 and J usage is TRBJ1-3; no reliable D call. Trimming pared 3 bases from V and 3 bases from J, leaving 10 bases between. The CDR3 length is 14 residues. CDR1 is SGDLS and CDR2 is YYNGEE in the germline V gene. The CDR3 DNA reads as TGTGCCAGCAGCGCCCAGGAGTTTGGAAACACCATATATTTT. Translating it yields CASSAQEFGNTIYF.

V and J are TRBV11-2 and TRBJ1-6; unclear D gene. CDR1 and CDR2 (germline): SGHAT, FQNNGV. V was clipped by 3 bases and J by 7 bases, with 13 bases between them. This CDR3 region has 15 residues. CDR3 nucleotides: TGTGCCAGCAGCTTCGTCAGGACGGCGAATTCACCCCTCCACTTT. Residues: CASSFVRTANSPLHF.

V is TRBV2 and J is TRBJ2-3; D perhaps matches TRBD1 (5 bases). Germline CDR1 SNHLY, CDR2 FYNNEI. Trimming stripped 8 bases from V and 2 bases from J, with 11 bases between. The CDR3 covers 13 residues. CDR3 bases: TGTGCCAGCCTTGGACAATACACAGATACGCAGTATTTT. It translates to CASLGQYTDTQYF.

The gene calls are TRBV5-1 and TRBJ1-1; D ambiguous. The germline CDR1 and CDR2 sequences are SGHRS and YFSETQ. CDR3 length: 15 amino acids. V was cut by 4 bases and J by 1 base, with 14 bases left in between. CDR3 region: CASSANPTPNTEAFF. The CDR3, as DNA: TGCGCCAGCAGCGCCAACCCGACCCCGAACACTGAAGCTTTCTTT. Combining the CDR3 with reference TRBV5-1 and TRBJ1-1 gives the whole variable domain KAGVTQTPRYLIKTRGQQVTLSCSPISGHRSVSWYQQTPGQGLQFLFEYFSETQRNKGNFPGRFSGRQFSNSRSEMNVSTLELGDSALYLCASSANPTPNTEAFFGQGTRLTVV.

In this sample, this clone turned up a few times. The rearrangement joins TRBV28 to TRBJ1-4; 7 nucleotides match TRBD1. Germline loops: CDR1 MDHEN, CDR2 SYDVKM. Trimming at V came to 7 bases and at J to 0 bases, leaving 5 bases not matched to a gene. The CDR3 has 15 residues. CDR3: CASTTGQATNEKLFF. The DNA for the CDR3 is TGTGCCAGCACAACCGGACAGGCAACTAATGAAAAACTGTTTTTT.

The rearrangement uses TRBV6-4 and TRBJ1-6; D remains ambiguous. The germline gives CDR1 MRHNA, CDR2 SNTAGT. The CDR3 runs 14 residues. V was trimmed by 3 bases and J by 10 bases, leaving 13 bases between them. The CDR3 bases are TGTGCCAGCAGTGAATCGGGTCGCGGGTCACCCCTCCACTTT. Translation gives CASSESGRGSPLHF.

The J gene is TRBJ1-1, the V gene TRBV4-1; 8 bases match TRBD1. CDR3 length: 17 residues. Germline V gene data show CDR1 as MGHRA and CDR2 as YSYEKL. J gave up 1 base and V 0 bases, and 7 bases lay outside the gene matches. This CDR3 reads CASSQDRQGAQNTEAFF. As DNA, the CDR3 is TGCGCCAGCAGCCAAGATAGGCAGGGGGCGCAGAACACTGAAGCTTTCTTT.

This clone is a singleton in its sample. The chain employs TRBV5-1 and TRBJ1-6; D may be TRBD1 (6 bases). CDR1 and CDR2 (germline): SGHRS, YFSETQ. The CDR3 runs to 15 residues. V dropped 0 bases and J dropped 6 bases, with 10 bases sitting between them. The CDR3: CASSLVGGPNSPLHF. CDR3 in DNA: TGCGCCAGCAGCTTGGTAGGGGGTCCTAATTCACCCCTCCACTTT. Full variable domain (rest looked up from reference TRBV5-1 and TRBJ1-6): KAGVTQTPRYLIKTRGQQVTLSCSPISGHRSVSWYQQTPGQGLQFLFEYFSETQRNKGNFPGRFSGRQFSNSRSEMNVSTLELGDSALYLCASSLVGGPNSPLHFGNGTRLTVT.

The chain couples TRBV28 to TRBJ1-1; 7 nucleotides line up with TRBD1. Trimming cost V 10 bases and J 4 bases; bases outside gene matches: 6. The CDR3 is made up of 12 amino acids. Per the germline V gene, CDR1 is MDHEN and CDR2 is SYDVKM. The CDR3 nucleotides read TGTGCCATCCGACAGGGAAGCACTGAAGCTTTCTTT. Its protein product is CAIRQGSTEAFF. Complete variable domain (other parts from reference TRBV28 and TRBJ1-1): DVKVTQSSRYLVKRTGEKVFLECVQDMDHENMFWYRQDPGLGLRLIYFSYDVKMKEKGDIPEGYSVSREKKERFSLILESASTNQTSMYLCAIRQGSTEAFFGQGTRLTVV.

The chain links TRBV6-5 to TRBJ1-2; D remains unclear. Trimming removed 7 bases at V and 7 bases at J, with 16 bases between. The CDR3 runs to 13 residues. Germline values: CDR1 MNHEY, CDR2 SVGAGI. In nucleotides, the CDR3 is TGTGCCAGCATAGGCAGACGGGAGGGTGGCTACACCTTC. Translating it yields CASIGRREGGYTF.

The gene calls are TRBV6-1 and TRBJ1-3; D possibly corresponds to TRBD1 (6 bases). CDR3 length equals 14 residues. Trimming shortened V by 5 bases and J by 8 bases, and 16 bases separated the two germline ends. Germline V gene sequence: CDR1 MNHNS, CDR2 SASEGT. CDR3 loop: CASSQSGQSHTIYF. The CDR3 bases are TGTGCCAGCAGTCAGAGCGGACAGTCCCACACCATATATTTT.

The V gene is TRBV7-6, the J gene TRBJ1-5, with D possibly TRBD1 on 5 matching bases. Germline assignment: CDR1 SGHVS and CDR2 FNYEAQ. V shed 5 bases and J shed 7 bases, with 18 bases lying between them. The CDR3 runs 15 residues. CDR3 in amino acids: CASSPVVGEEQPQHF. As DNA, the CDR3 is TGTGCCAGCAGCCCGGTGGTAGGGGAGGAGCAGCCCCAGCATTTT.

This chain uses TRBV4-2 with TRBJ2-3; the D is unclear. Germline loops: CDR1 LGHNA, CDR2 YNFKEQ. The CDR3 runs to 15 residues. Trimming removed 2 bases at V and 2 bases at J, with 11 bases between. The CDR3 sequence is CASSQTSLSTDTQYF. The CDR3 nucleotides read TGTGCCAGCAGCCAAACCTCCCTTTCCACAGATACGCAGTATTTT.

This clone was counted once. The rearrangement links TRBV5-5 to TRBJ1-1, with D tentatively TRBD1 (5 bases). This CDR3 comprises 15 residues. Germline-derived CDR1 and CDR2 are SGHKS and YYEKEE (reference sequence). Trimming removed 2 bases from V and 4 bases from J, with 15 bases in between. The CDR3 region has the DNA TGTGCCAGCAGCTTTGGACCGGGGAGGGGCACTGAAGCTTTCTTT. Amino acids: CASSFGPGRGTEAFF.